A selection of T cell receptor beta chains follows, all from one sample in a study of a mutant IDH1 vaccine in newly diagnosed glioma. The table came from immunoSEQ multiplex PCR; TCRdb's copy has only in-frame clones and leaves some out. The sample has roughly 84,000 clones, approximately 80% seen once. The input for sequencing was PBMCs, taken from a glioma patient treated with radiotherapy, temozolomide or both. The receptors were sampled from a middle-aged man with glioma. Some clones in this sample may be carry-over from other donors' samples. Both conserved end residues are part of each CDR3. Each record gives: V gene, clone size, J gene, D gene, CDR3 DNA, CDR3 protein. The D gene is left open where the match is weak. Clone sizes are given selectively: once, few, many, or a class where the clone is expanded.

>TRBV10-3|.|TRBJ1-2|.
TGTGCCGTGACAGGAGATAACTATGGCTACACCTTC
CAVTGDNYGYTF
>TRBV4-1|few|TRBJ2-2|.
TGCGCCAGCAGCCAAGAAGACAGCTCCAACACCGGGGAGCTGTTTTTT
CASSQEDSSNTGELFF
>TRBV5-1|.|TRBJ1-6|.
TGCGGAACCACGGGGGCGAGCTCCTATAATTCACCCCTCCACTTT
CGTTGASSYNSPLHF
>TRBV6-5|once|TRBJ1-6|.
TGTGCCAGCAGTTACGACGGGCTAACTGGTAATTCACCCCTCCACTTT
CASSYDGLTGNSPLHF
>TRBV6-5|few|TRBJ1-2|.
TGTGCCACCTCGGAGGGACAACATGGCTACACCTTC
CATSEGQHGYTF
>TRBV29-1|.|TRBJ2-7|.
TGCAGCGTTGAAGCCTTTAGGGAGGCGGCTAGAGAGCAGTACTTC
CSVEAFREAAREQYF
>TRBV4-1|.|TRBJ2-5|TRBD1
TGCGCCAGCAGCCCCAGGGGGTTCTTGGAGACCCAGTACTTC
CASSPRGFLETQYF
>TRBV19|.|TRBJ2-1|TRBD2
TGTGCCAGTAGCAGCGGTTGGATAGCGGGGGGAAGTGAGCAGTTCTTC
CASSSGWIAGGSEQFF
>TRBV6-1|.|TRBJ1-5|.
TGTGCCAGCAGTGATTGGGTTGGTCAGCCCCAGCATTTT
CASSDWVGQPQHF
>TRBV4-1|.|TRBJ1-3|TRBD1
TGCGCCAGCAGCCAAGATCCGACAGGGGGAAACACCATATATTTT
CASSQDPTGGNTIYF
>TRBV7-8|.|TRBJ2-7|TRBD1
TGTGCCAGCAGCTTAGACGGGACAGGGGCCTACGAGCAGTACTTC
CASSLDGTGAYEQYF
>TRBV19|.|TRBJ1-5|.
TGTGCCAGTAGTATACGACAGAGCAATCAGCCCCAGCATTTT
CASSIRQSNQPQHF
>TRBV6-6|.|TRBJ2-7|TRBD1
TGTGCCAGCAGTCCCGGGACAGAACCCTACGAGCAGTACTTC
CASSPGTEPYEQYF
>TRBV6-5|.|TRBJ1-2|.
TGTGCCAGCAGTTACTCGAGGGGGGCTAATGGCTACACCTTC
CASSYSRGANGYTF
>TRBV29-1|.|TRBJ2-3|.
TGCAGCGCTGAGGAGGATACGCAGTATTTT
CSAEEDTQYF
>TRBV2|few|TRBJ2-7|.
TGTGCCAGCAGGCCGGGACTCCACCACTACGAGCAGTACTTC
CASRPGLHHYEQYF
>TRBV4-1|.|TRBJ1-6|.
TGCGCCAGCAGCCAGGAGGGGTGGGGGCTGGATTCACCCCTCCACTTT
CASSQEGWGLDSPLHF
>TRBV5-4|.|TRBJ2-6|.
TGTGCCAGCAGCTTGGCAGGAGGAAACGTCCTGACTTTC
CASSLAGGNVLTF